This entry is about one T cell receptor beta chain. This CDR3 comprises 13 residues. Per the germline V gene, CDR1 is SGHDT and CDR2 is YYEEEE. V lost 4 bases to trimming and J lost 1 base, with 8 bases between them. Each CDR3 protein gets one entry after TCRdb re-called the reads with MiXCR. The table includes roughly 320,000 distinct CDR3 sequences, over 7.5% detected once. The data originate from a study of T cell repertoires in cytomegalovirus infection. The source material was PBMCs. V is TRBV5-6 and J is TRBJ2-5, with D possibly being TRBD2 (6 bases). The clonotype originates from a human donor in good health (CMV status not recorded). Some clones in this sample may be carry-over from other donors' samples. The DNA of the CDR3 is TGTGCCAGCAGCCGACTAGTCCAAGAGACCCAGTACTTC. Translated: CASSRLVQETQYF.